The 27 T cell receptor beta chains presented below share a single source sample, sequenced in a study of immune cell composition in non-small cell lung cancer. Normal lung was taken at the farthest possible site, at least 3 cm from tumour. Repertoires were generated with immunoSEQ multiplex PCR, while TCRdb's copy carries only in-frame clones and drops some. The sample records about 3,100 clones, over 65% being singletons. Specimen: non-adjacent lung tissue. All receptors come from a human donor with non-small cell lung cancer.

This rearrangement joins TRBV6-1 to TRBJ1-2; D is ambiguous. The germline V gene has CDR1 MNHNS and CDR2 SASEGT. V lost 0 bases to trimming and J lost 7 bases, with 18 bases between them. The CDR3 extends over 16 amino acids. In DNA form, the CDR3 reads TGTGCCAGCAGTGAAGCGCTGGAGAATAGTATGGCTGGCTACACCTTC. This gives the protein CASSEALENSMAGYTF.

This chain uses TRBV2 with TRBJ2-2; 12 positions match TRBD2. Trimming at V came to 6 bases and at J to 6 bases, leaving 11 bases not matched to a gene. Germline values: CDR1 SNHLY, CDR2 FYNNEI. The CDR3 has 17 amino acids. CDR3 sequence: CASSLYPSGGAPGELFF. The CDR3 DNA sequence: TGTGCCAGCAGCCTCTACCCTAGCGGGGGGGCCCCCGGGGAGCTGTTTTTT.

The chain uses TRBV2 and TRBJ2-3; no reliable D call. CDR1 SNHLY and CDR2 FYNNEI come from the germline V gene. Between the trimmed V and J ends, which lost 4 bases and 0 bases, there was a span of 11 bases. This CDR3 region has 15 residues. The CDR3 loop is CASSGRVFSTDTQYF. The CDR3 DNA reads TGTGCCAGCAGTGGTAGAGTCTTCAGCACAGATACGCAGTATTTT.

The J gene is TRBJ1-2, the V gene TRBV19; no clear D. Germline CDR1 LNHDA, CDR2 SQIVND (reference sequence). CDR3 length: 16 residues. Trimming shortened V by 3 bases and J by 7 bases, and 21 bases separated the two germline ends. The CDR3 region has the DNA TGTGCCAGTAGTATTTCCCGTAGCCCCCATGCGGCTGGCTACACCTTC. It translates to CASSISRSPHAAGYTF.

This clone was seen once. The V call is TRBV2, the J call TRBJ1-3, with D unresolved. Per the germline V gene, CDR1 is SNHLY and CDR2 is FYNNEI. V was trimmed by 1 base and J by 0 bases, leaving 7 bases between them. This CDR3 is built from 15 residues. The CDR3 here is CASSEGAYSGNTIYF. CDR3 coding DNA: TGTGCCAGCAGTGAAGGGGCGTACTCTGGAAACACCATATATTTT.

The chain couples TRBV11-2 to TRBJ2-7, with D unclear. This CDR3 is built from 15 residues. Germline values: CDR1 SGHAT, CDR2 FQNNGV. Trimming removed 2 bases at V and 3 bases at J, with 14 bases between. CDR3: CASSLSSGRLYEQYV. The DNA for the CDR3 is TGTGCCAGCAGCTTAAGCTCGGGTCGGCTCTACGAGCAGTACGTC.

J is TRBJ2-2 and V is TRBV4-2, with 7 positions matching TRBD1. The CDR3 is 16 residues long. CDR1 and CDR2 (germline): LGHNA, YNFKEQ. The junction had 11 bases not matched to a gene; V was cut back by 4 bases and J by 6 bases. The CDR3, as DNA: TGTGCCAGCAGCCCCAGGGCAGGGGGTGACGCCGGGGAGCTGTTTTTT. It codes for CASSPRAGGDAGELFF.

The CDR3 reads CASSYPGVNTEAFF. The CDR3 DNA is TGTGCCAGCAGTTACCCGGGGGTGAACACTGAAGCTTTCTTT. The chain carries TRBV6-6 and TRBJ1-1, with D possibly TRBD1 on 5 matching bases. The CDR3 is made up of 14 amino acids. V was clipped by 2 bases and J by 0 bases, with 7 bases between them. Germline CDR1 is MNHNY and CDR2 is SVGAGI (reference sequence).

The gene calls are TRBV10-3 and TRBJ1-2; D call uncertain. V dropped 8 bases and J dropped 0 bases, with 10 bases sitting between them. Germline-derived CDR1 and CDR2 are ENHRY and SYGVKD. The CDR3 has 13 residues. CDR3 loop: CAIETDPNYGYTF. The CDR3 nucleotides are TGTGCCATCGAGACTGATCCTAACTATGGCTACACCTTC.

The chain joins TRBV2 to TRBJ2-7; 9 nucleotides line up with TRBD1. Germline CDR1 and CDR2: SNHLY and FYNNEI. The V segment lost 7 bases and the J segment 6 bases; nucleotides outside the gene matches: 10. This CDR3 spans 14 amino acids. The CDR3: CASTSRDRDSEQYF. CDR3 nucleotides: TGTGCCAGCACTTCCCGGGACAGGGATTCCGAGCAGTACTTC.

The chain employs TRBV6-5 and TRBJ1-4, with 8 bases lining up with TRBD1. Germline V lookup: CDR1 MNHEY, CDR2 SVGAGI. V lost 6 bases, J lost 7 bases, and 4 bases stayed unmatched. The CDR3 is 13 residues long. CDR3 protein: CASRPGGFEKLFF. In DNA, the CDR3 is TGTGCCAGCAGACCAGGGGGCTTTGAAAAACTGTTTTTT.

The chain has TRBV5-1 and TRBJ2-1; 7 nucleotides match TRBD1. CDR1 and CDR2 from the germline V gene are SGHRS and YFSETQ. V lost 0 bases, J lost 0 bases, and 0 bases stayed unmatched. This CDR3 has 15 residues. CDR3 amino acids: CASSLGDSSYNEQFF. The CDR3 DNA reads TGCGCCAGCAGCTTGGGGGACAGCTCCTACAATGAGCAGTTCTTC. Full variable domain (missing parts from reference TRBV5-1 and TRBJ2-1): KAGVTQTPRYLIKTRGQQVTLSCSPISGHRSVSWYQQTPGQGLQFLFEYFSETQRNKGNFPGRFSGRQFSNSRSEMNVSTLELGDSALYLCASSLGDSSYNEQFFGPGTRLTVL.

This clone has only a few counts. The rearrangement links TRBV27 to TRBJ2-1; 8 bases match TRBD2. Germline values: CDR1 MNHEY, CDR2 SMNVEV (reference sequence). CDR3 length equals 16 residues. With V trimmed by 4 bases and J by 4 bases, 9 bases remained unmatched. CDR3 region: CASSSGGAPEYNEQFF. The CDR3 DNA sequence: TGTGCCAGCAGTTCCGGGGGGGCTCCAGAGTACAATGAGCAGTTCTTC.

The chain links TRBV7-9 to TRBJ2-1, with 7 positions matching TRBD2. Looked up from germline, CDR1 is SEHNR and CDR2 is FQNEAQ (reference sequence). The CDR3 totals 13 residues. The ends lost 4 bases at V and 9 bases at J; junction bases unmatched: 6. CDR3 in DNA: TGTGCCAGCAGCTCCGGGACTAAGAGTGAGCAGTTCTTC. Translating gives CASSSGTKSEQFF.

The gene calls are TRBV12-5 and TRBJ2-3, with TRBD2 matching over 11 bases. Germline V gene lookup returns CDR1 LGHNT and CDR2 FRNRAP. CDR3 length: 17 residues. J lost 4 bases, V lost 2 bases, and 8 bases had no gene match. The CDR3 region is CASGLYRLAGWPDTQYF. In nucleotides, the CDR3 is TGTGCTAGTGGTTTGTATAGACTAGCGGGATGGCCAGATACGCAGTATTTT.

A single count supports this clone. The J gene is TRBJ2-7, the V gene TRBV7-2; D is ambiguous. V lost 2 bases, J lost 3 bases, and 11 bases lay in between. Germline lookup yields CDR1 SGHTA and CDR2 FQGNSA. This CDR3 has 14 amino acids. The CDR3 DNA reads as TGTGCCAGCAGCTTATCCGTCCAGGACTACGAGCAGTACTTC. Its protein is CASSLSVQDYEQYF.

The CDR3 sequence is CASSDSSTGELFF. As DNA, the CDR3 is TGTGCCAGCAGTGACTCTAGCACCGGGGAGCTGTTTTTT. The chain is built from TRBV6-4 and TRBJ2-2, with D uncertain. This CDR3 is built from 13 residues. CDR1 and CDR2 (germline): MRHNA, SNTAGT. V lost 0 bases to trimming and J lost 4 bases, with 3 bases between them.

The chain recombines TRBV9 with TRBJ2-5; D might be TRBD2 (5 bases). V was cut by 1 base and J by 5 bases, with 18 bases left in between. The CDR3 covers 16 residues. Germline values: CDR1 SGDLS, CDR2 YYNGEE. The CDR3 loop is CASSVRRTGGGETQYF. The CDR3 region has the DNA TGTGCCAGCAGCGTACGCCGCACTGGAGGAGGCGAGACCCAGTACTTC.

By frequency in the sample, this clone is large. V usage is TRBV2 and J usage is TRBJ1-5; D unresolved. Per germline, CDR1 SNHLY and CDR2 FYNNEI. CDR3 size: 15 residues. V was clipped by 4 bases and J by 3 bases, with 13 bases between them. The CDR3 loop is CASSVWGDYNQPQHF. Here the CDR3 DNA reads TGTGCCAGCAGTGTATGGGGAGATTACAATCAGCCCCAGCATTTT. The full variable domain, with the rest looked up from reference TRBV2 and TRBJ1-5, is EPEVTQTPSHQVTQMGQEVILRCVPISNHLYFYWYRQILGQKVEFLVSFYNNEISEKSEIFDDQFSVERPDGSNFTLKIRSTKLEDSAMYFCASSVWGDYNQPQHFGDGTRLSIL.

The rearrangement joins TRBV2 to TRBJ1-2, with D hard to call. Looked up from germline, CDR1 is SNHLY and CDR2 is FYNNEI. The ends were cut back, 4 bases at V and 7 bases at J, with 10 bases in the middle. The CDR3 sequence is 12 residues long. This chain's CDR3 is CASSVAESGYTF. CDR3 bases: TGTGCCAGCAGTGTCGCTGAGAGTGGCTACACCTTC.

This clone was seen only once. The V call is TRBV5-4, the J call TRBJ2-3; 10 bases fit TRBD2. Germline V CDR1 and CDR2: SGHNT, YYREEE (reference sequence). The trim removed 3 bases at V and 0 bases at J, leaving 4 bases unmatched. The CDR3 is made up of 16 amino acids. CDR3 sequence reads: CASSSTTSGSTDTQYF. DNA of the CDR3: TGTGCCAGCAGCTCCACGACTAGCGGGAGCACAGATACGCAGTATTTT.

The chain has TRBV2 and TRBJ2-5, with 8 positions matching TRBD1. V lost 4 bases, J lost 2 bases, and 0 bases stayed unmatched. In germline, CDR1 is SNHLY, CDR2 FYNNEI. This CDR3 is 13 amino acids long. CDR3 amino acids: CASSGTGQETQYF. The CDR3, as DNA: TGTGCCAGCAGTGGGACAGGGCAAGAGACCCAGTACTTC.

The chain employs TRBV11-2 and TRBJ1-1; D is ambiguous. The CDR3 runs to 12 residues. V was trimmed by 3 bases and J by 8 bases, leaving 10 bases between them. The germline CDR1 and CDR2 sequences are SGHAT and FQNNGV. The chain's CDR3 is CASSLGQAEAFF. The DNA of the CDR3 is TGTGCCAGCAGCTTGGGCCAGGCAGAAGCTTTCTTT.

The rearrangement links TRBV5-1 to TRBJ1-1; the D gene is possibly TRBD1 (5 bases). The CDR3 has 16 amino acids. CDR1 and CDR2 from the germline V gene are SGHRS and YFSETQ. Trimming pared 0 bases from V and 5 bases from J, leaving 17 bases between. CDR3 sequence (DNA): TGCGCCAGCAGCTTGGGGTCGGCAGGGTCGCGTACTGAAGCTTTCTTT. It translates to CASSLGSAGSRTEAFF.

This clone appeared a few times. The rearrangement joins TRBV19 to TRBJ1-2; weak D call: TRBD1 (6 bases). Trimming took off 7 bases at V and 2 bases at J, with 14 bases between the two ends. The CDR3 length is 14 residues. Germline CDR1 and CDR2: LNHDA and SQIVND (reference sequence). This CDR3 is CASNPDSENYGYTF. The CDR3 coding sequence is TGTGCCAGTAATCCGGACAGTGAGAACTATGGCTACACCTTC. The full variable domain, rest sourced from reference TRBV19 and TRBJ1-2, is DGGITQSPKYLFRKEGQNVTLSCEQNLNHDAMYWYRQDPGQGLRLIYYSQIVNDFQKGDIAEGYSVSREKKESFPLTVTSAQKNPTAFYLCASNPDSENYGYTFGSGTRLTVV.

The V and J genes are TRBV5-4 and TRBJ2-1, with a weak D call TRBD2 (5 bases). CDR1 and CDR2 from the germline V gene are SGHNT and YYREEE (reference sequence). The CDR3 runs to 12 residues. V lost 5 bases and J lost 10, with 13 bases in between. The chain's CDR3 is CASRSSGWEQFF. The CDR3 DNA reads as TGTGCCAGCAGATCCTCGGGGTGGGAGCAGTTCTTC. Drawing the rest from reference TRBV5-4 and TRBJ2-1, the complete variable domain is ETGVTQSPTHLIKTRGQQVTLRCSSQSGHNTVSWYQQALGQGPQFIFQYYREEENGRGNFPPRFSGLQFPNYSSELNVNALELDDSALYLCASRSSGWEQFFGPGTRLTVL.

The chain's CDR3 is CSGWDRGGNEQFF. The CDR3 nucleotides read TGCAGCGGCTGGGACAGGGGAGGCAATGAGCAGTTCTTC. V gene TRBV29-1 combines with J gene TRBJ2-1; 10 nucleotides line up with TRBD1. Trimming at V came to 7 bases and at J to 6 bases, leaving 6 bases not matched to a gene. The CDR3 consists of 13 residues. Per the germline V gene, CDR1 is SQVTM and CDR2 is ANQGSEA.